This passage covers 27 T cell receptor beta chains from one sample sequenced in a study of blood T cell repertoires in COVID-19 (dated by TCRdb to 2020 to 2022). Library creation used the immunoSEQ multiplex PCR assay. Held by TCRdb, this immuneACCESS table contains in-frame sequences only and omits some clones. Under half of the omission traces to an unresolved V gene where checked; the cause of the rest is unknown. This sample gives fewer than 500,000 clones in total; 81% of them show up just once. The ten top clones hold about 1% of the sample. The specimen was peripheral blood. Receptors were obtained from a human donor with acute or convalescent COVID-19. The donor label of this sample is uncertain.

The chain has TRBV2 and TRBJ2-5, with a possible D match to TRBD2 (6 bases). The germline V gene encodes CDR1 SNHLY and CDR2 FYNNEI. The CDR3 has 12 residues. Trimming stripped 8 bases from V and 5 bases from J, with 12 bases between. The CDR3 sequence: CASGSGLETQYF. The CDR3 DNA sequence: TGTGCCAGCGGGAGCGGGCTGGAGACCCAGTACTTC.

The chain carries TRBV29-1 and TRBJ2-2; a possible D gene is TRBD2 (6 bases). Trimming cost V 7 bases and J 3 bases, with 15 bases left between them. Germline lookup yields CDR1 SQVTM and CDR2 ANQGSEA. The CDR3 sequence is 14 residues long. CDR3 nucleotide sequence: TGCAGCGCTAGGGGCGGGGCACACACCGGGGAGCTGTTTTTT. Encoded protein: CSARGGAHTGELFF.

This clone is a singleton in its sample. This sequence joins TRBV3-1 (or the pseudogene TRBV3-2) and TRBJ1-1; 11 nucleotides agree with TRBD1. The CDR3 totals 18 residues. CDR1 LGHDT and CDR2 YNNKEL come from the germline V gene (reference sequence). The junction had 15 bases not matched to a gene; V was cut back by 2 bases and J by 7 bases. The CDR3 protein is CASSQLSGRGQGEGEAFF. The CDR3 region has the DNA TGTGCCAGCAGCCAACTTAGCGGCCGGGGACAGGGGGAAGGTGAAGCTTTCTTT.

CDR3 amino acids: CASSPGQGNGYTF. CDR3 DNA sequence: TGCGCCAGTTCACCGGGACAGGGAAATGGCTACACCTTC. V is TRBV10-1 and J is TRBJ1-2; 9 nucleotides line up with TRBD1. This CDR3 spans 13 amino acids. Germline V lookup: CDR1 WNHNN, CDR2 SYGVQD (reference sequence). J was trimmed by 6 bases and V by 9 bases; bases with no gene match: 8.

The gene calls are TRBV6-5 and TRBJ1-3; D gene ambiguous. The CDR3 consists of 14 residues. The V end lost 6 bases, the J end lost 1 base, and 10 bases lay between the germline ends. The germline V gene encodes CDR1 MNHEY and CDR2 SVGAGI. The CDR3, as DNA: TGTGCCAGCAGCAAAGGAGGGTCTGGAAACACCATATATTTT. Encoded protein: CASSKGGSGNTIYF.

This rearrangement joins TRBV2 to TRBJ2-6, with 11 bases matching TRBD1. The trim removed 8 bases at V and 4 bases at J, leaving 13 bases unmatched. This CDR3 has 18 residues. The germline V gene has CDR1 SNHLY and CDR2 FYNNEI. CDR3 amino acids: CASLPGGQGVPGANVLTF. DNA for the CDR3: TGTGCCAGCTTACCCGGGGGACAGGGGGTCCCCGGGGCCAACGTCCTGACTTTC.

V is TRBV21-1 and J is TRBJ1-5. TRBV21-1 corresponds to a pseudogene. This CDR3 is 22 amino acids long. The CDR3 region has the DNA TGTGCCAGCAGCAAAGGCGGCCCTTTAAGGGGGGGCGAGCTTACATGCAATCAGCCCCAGCATTTT. It codes for CASSKGGPLRGGELTCNQPQHF.

The chain has TRBV7-9 and TRBJ2-3; TRBD2 matches at 7 bases. CDR1 is SEHNR and CDR2 is FQNEAQ in the germline V gene (reference sequence). CDR3 length: 16 amino acids. After removal of 3 bases from V and 4 bases from J, the junction contained 10 bases not matched to a gene. The CDR3 is CASSLGEGLVSDTQYF. The CDR3, as DNA: TGTGCCAGCAGCTTGGGTGAAGGACTAGTTTCAGATACGCAGTATTTT.

This chain joins TRBV28 and TRBJ1-2, with 8 nucleotides matching TRBD1. This CDR3 has 14 residues. Germline lookup yields CDR1 MDHEN and CDR2 SYDVKM. Trimming took 5 bases from V and 4 from J; bases not matched to a gene: 6. The chain's CDR3 is CASSIGTGPYGYTF. CDR3 DNA: TGTGCCAGCAGTATCGGGACAGGACCCTATGGCTACACCTTC.

J is TRBJ1-5 and V is TRBV28; no reliable D call. Between the trimmed V and J ends, which lost 3 bases and 4 bases, there was a span of 7 bases. This CDR3 region has 13 residues. Per the germline V gene, CDR1 is MDHEN and CDR2 is SYDVKM. The CDR3 region has the DNA TGTGCCAGCAGTTTTGTGGCAAATCAGCCCCAGCATTTT. Its protein product is CASSFVANQPQHF.

This clone has only a few counts. V usage is TRBV9 and J usage is TRBJ1-6; 8 bases align to TRBD1. The germline gives CDR1 SGDLS, CDR2 YYNGEE. The V and J ends lost 0 bases and 7 bases, in that order; junction bases with no gene match: 6. There are 16 residues in the CDR3. The CDR3 DNA is TGTGCCAGCAGCGTAGGGGGGACAGGCAGAAATTCACCCCTCCACTTT. The encoded protein is CASSVGGTGRNSPLHF.

The J gene is TRBJ1-4, the V gene TRBV4-1; perhaps TRBD1 as D (5 bases). The CDR3 sequence is 14 residues long. V was cut by 3 bases and J by 8 bases, with 13 bases left in between. Germline V gene sequence: CDR1 MGHRA, CDR2 YSYEKL. The CDR3 here is CASSHGGAGEKLFF. The CDR3 DNA is TGCGCCAGCAGCCACGGGGGTGCGGGAGAAAAACTGTTTTTT.

The chain is built from TRBV6-1 and TRBJ1-1, with D possibly being TRBD1 (6 bases). Germline CDR1 MNHNS, CDR2 SASEGT. The V gene lost 2 bases and the J gene lost 2 bases, with 12 bases spanning the gap. CDR3 length equals 15 residues. CDR3 sequence reads: CASSEWGGPNTEAFF. CDR3 DNA: TGTGCCAGCAGTGAATGGGGGGGGCCCAACACTGAAGCTTTCTTT.

The V call is TRBV2, the J call TRBJ2-1; 9 bases fit TRBD1. Germline V gene sequence: CDR1 SNHLY, CDR2 FYNNEI. There are 13 residues in the CDR3. J gave up 14 bases and V 6 bases, and 11 bases lay outside the gene matches. This CDR3 reads CASREQGAGQKFF. As DNA, the CDR3 is TGTGCCAGCAGGGAACAGGGGGCTGGGCAAAAGTTCTTC.

The V call is TRBV30, the J call TRBJ1-6, with D possibly being TRBD1 (5 bases). This CDR3 has 14 residues. V was shortened by 2 bases and J by 7 bases, with 12 bases between the two germline ends. Germline V CDR1 and CDR2: GTSNPN, SVGIG (reference sequence). The CDR3 reads CAWSKQVPNSPLHF. The CDR3 DNA follows: TGTGCCTGGAGTAAACAGGTGCCAAATTCACCCCTCCACTTT.

This chain uses TRBV4-1 with TRBJ1-1; weak D call: TRBD1 (5 bases). Deletions cut 2 bases from V and 1 base from J, with 20 bases between. Germline CDR1 is MGHRA and CDR2 is YSYEKL. This CDR3 is built from 18 residues. This chain's CDR3 is CASSQPRGGRSPNTEAFF. The CDR3 nucleotides are TGCGCCAGCAGCCAACCCCGGGGGGGGAGAAGCCCGAACACTGAAGCTTTCTTT.

About this clone: The sample carries other DNA sequences with the same CDR3. The genes are TRBV11-2 and TRBJ1-6, with 10 positions matching TRBD1. The CDR3 sequence is 15 residues long. Per germline, CDR1 SGHAT and CDR2 FQNNGV. Germline trimming cut 3 bases from V and 7 bases from J; bases unmatched to any gene: 3. The CDR3 DNA sequence: TGTGCCAGCAGCTTGTTGGGACAGGGGAATTCACCCCTCCACTTT. As protein: CASSLLGQGNSPLHF.

This clone is a singleton in its sample. The chain links TRBV5-1 to TRBJ2-5; D may be TRBD1 (7 bases). Germline V gene lookup returns CDR1 SGHRS and CDR2 YFSETQ. The CDR3 is 13 amino acids. Between the trimmed V and J ends, which lost 5 bases and 2 bases, there was a span of 10 bases. The CDR3 loop reads CASRTGRQETQYF. In DNA, the CDR3 is TGCGCCAGCAGGACAGGGAGGCAAGAGACCCAGTACTTC.

The CDR3: CASSETPGRGGYGYTF. CDR3 sequence (DNA): TGTGCCAGCAGTGAAACCCCGGGGAGGGGAGGCTATGGCTACACCTTC. The chain employs TRBV2 and TRBJ1-2; maybe TRBD1 (5 bases). V was clipped by 2 bases and J by 4 bases, with 17 bases between them. This CDR3 region has 16 residues. Germline assignment: CDR1 SNHLY and CDR2 FYNNEI.

The chain carries TRBV6-2 or TRBV6-3 and TRBJ1-5; no clear D gene. Germline V gene data show CDR1 as MNHEY and CDR2 as SVGEGT. V lost 4 bases to trimming and J lost 11 bases, with 15 bases between them. The CDR3 runs 13 residues. The CDR3 loop is CASSSLGVTAQHF. CDR3 in DNA: TGTGCCAGCAGTTCCCTCGGGGTGACGGCCCAGCATTTT.

This chain links TRBV19 with TRBJ2-2; 9 bases align to TRBD1. The CDR3 extends over 15 amino acids. V was clipped by 2 bases and J by 4 bases; unmatched bases: 2. CDR1 and CDR2 from the germline V gene are LNHDA and SQIVND (reference sequence). CDR3: CASSITGGSTGELFF. The CDR3 bases are TGTGCCAGTAGTATAACAGGGGGCTCCACCGGGGAGCTGTTTTTT.

The chain has TRBV30 and TRBJ1-5; D possibly corresponds to TRBD1 (6 bases). The germline V gene has CDR1 GTSNPN and CDR2 SVGIG (reference sequence). This CDR3 contains 12 residues. V was shortened by 3 bases and J by 11 bases, with 14 bases between the two germline ends. The CDR3 loop reads CAWSPTRGSQHF. The CDR3 DNA reads TGTGCCTGGAGCCCAACGAGGGGGTCCCAGCATTTT.

A single count supports this clone. V and J are TRBV12-5 and TRBJ2-2; a possible D gene is TRBD1 (6 bases). Germline values: CDR1 LGHNT, CDR2 FRNRAP. The CDR3 has 14 residues. Trimming took 5 bases from V and 3 from J, leaving 10 bases between them. CDR3 in amino acids: CASGMDRHTGELFF. The CDR3 DNA follows: TGTGCTAGTGGTATGGACAGACACACCGGGGAGCTGTTTTTT.

CDR3 bases: TGCAGTGCTCGTGCCGCGGACAGGGCCTATGGCTACACCTTC. This gives the protein CSARAADRAYGYTF. This chain joins TRBV20-1 and TRBJ1-2; 8 positions agree with TRBD1. The CDR3 consists of 14 residues. The J segment lost 4 bases and the V segment lost 5 bases, leaving 9 bases of the junction unmatched. From germline, CDR1 is DFQATT and CDR2 SNEGSKA (reference sequence).

The genes are TRBV6-5 and TRBJ1-1, with D tentatively TRBD1 (6 bases). The CDR3 consists of 15 residues. V lost 7 bases and J 7 bases, leaving 22 bases between the germline ends. Germline V gives CDR1 MNHEY, CDR2 SVGAGI. The CDR3 coding sequence is TGTGCCAGCAATCGAAACATCGCAGGGGTCCATGAAGCTTTCTTT. The encoded protein is CASNRNIAGVHEAFF.

This chain connects TRBV27 to TRBJ1-1, with 7 bases lining up with TRBD1. J lost 0 bases, V lost 6 bases, and 4 bases had no gene match. This CDR3 comprises 14 residues. Germline values: CDR1 MNHEY, CDR2 SMNVEV (reference sequence). In DNA, the CDR3 is TGTGCCAGCAGCCGGGACAGCCTGAACACTGAAGCTTTCTTT. This gives the protein CASSRDSLNTEAFF.

The CDR3 region has the DNA TGTGCCAGCAGCTCCAGGGGGTCCGGGGGTGAGCAGTTCTTC. It is translated as CASSSRGSGGEQFF. The chain couples TRBV7-8 to TRBJ2-1; a possible D gene is TRBD1 (7 bases). V lost 4 bases and J lost 9, with 16 bases in between. Germline V lookup: CDR1 SGHVS, CDR2 FQNEAQ. The CDR3 spans 14 residues.